Below are 6 T cell receptor beta chains sequenced from a single sample in a study of control samples from healthy donors and cancer patients. Assay: immunoSEQ multiplex PCR; the TCRdb copy retains only in-frame clones and omits some. The data hold 100,000 to 150,000 clones, with approximately 92% observed a single time. The source material was PBMCs. The receptor source for this set is an older man with head and neck cancer.

V usage is TRBV2 and J usage is TRBJ1-6; no firm D call. Germline loops: CDR1 SNHLY, CDR2 FYNNEI. This CDR3 is built from 15 residues. Trimming shortened V by 1 base and J by 6 bases, and 10 bases separated the two germline ends. CDR3 coding DNA: TGTGCCAGCAGTGAAGAGGGAACGGGTAATTCACCCCTCCACTTT. It codes for CASSEEGTGNSPLHF.

The genes are TRBV27 and TRBJ2-5, with 9 bases identical to TRBD1. The CDR3 loop spans 15 amino acids. Trimming took 5 bases from V and 1 from J; bases not matched to a gene: 5. Looked up from germline, CDR1 is MNHEY and CDR2 is SMNVEV (reference sequence). The chain's CDR3 is CASSDRDRAQETQYF. DNA for the CDR3: TGTGCCAGCAGTGACCGGGACAGGGCCCAAGAGACCCAGTACTTC.

The rearrangement links TRBV5-1 to TRBJ2-2; 9 positions match TRBD1. Germline values: CDR1 SGHRS, CDR2 YFSETQ. The ends lost 4 bases at V and 3 bases at J; junction bases unmatched: 4. This CDR3 has 15 residues. In DNA form, the CDR3 reads TGCGCCAGCAGCAAGGGACAGGGAGACACCGGGGAGCTGTTTTTT. This sequence encodes CASSKGQGDTGELFF.

This clone was seen once. The chain carries TRBV2 and TRBJ1-2; 11 bases match TRBD1. Germline trimming cut 6 bases from V and 4 bases from J; bases unmatched to any gene: 4. Germline assignment: CDR1 SNHLY and CDR2 FYNNEI. The CDR3 has 14 residues. CDR3 amino acids: CASSGTGGRYGYTF. Written as DNA, the CDR3 is TGTGCCAGCAGCGGGACAGGGGGACGCTATGGCTACACCTTC.

The rearrangement links TRBV3-1 (or the pseudogene TRBV3-2) to TRBJ2-2; TRBD2 is a possible D gene (6 bases). This CDR3 has 13 residues. Trimming removed 11 bases at V and 5 bases at J, with 15 bases between. Germline CDR1 is LGHDT and CDR2 is YNNKEL (reference sequence). In DNA, the CDR3 is TGTGCCTCCTCACCGGCGGGGACCGGGGAGCTGTTTTTT. Translation: CASSPAGTGELFF.

The J gene is TRBJ1-2, the V gene TRBV28; tentatively, D is TRBD1 (6 bases). Germline loops: CDR1 MDHEN, CDR2 SYDVKM. V lost 7 bases and J 5 bases, leaving 11 bases between the germline ends. The CDR3 loop spans 12 amino acids. The CDR3 nucleotides are TGTGCCAGCAACGTCCAGGGGTATGGCTACACCTTC. This encodes CASNVQGYGYTF.